This T cell receptor beta chain is from a study of early T cells in non-severe SARS-CoV-2 infection. The TCR library protocol attached unique molecular identifiers to the individual cDNA molecules. From the 5' RACE reads, TCRdb called clonotypes with MiXCR, one entry per CDR3 protein. This table holds over 70,000 distinct CDR3 sequences, 13% to 15% found once. This clonotype was detected only a few times. The CDR3 has 16 residues. Germline CDR1 is SEHNR and CDR2 is FQNEAQ (reference sequence). V lost 5 bases to trimming and J lost 9 bases; unmatched junction nucleotides: 15. This chain uses TRBV7-9 with TRBJ2-3; 9 bases are a match to TRBD2. The receptor was derived from an adult who was a healthcare worker with PCR-confirmed SARS-CoV-2 infection or an uninfected control (not recorded which). Sequenced material: whole blood. CDR3: CASSQEGSGSHWTQYF. Written as DNA, the CDR3 is TGTGCCAGCAGCCAGGAGGGTAGCGGGAGTCACTGGACGCAGTATTTT.